Only one count was recorded for the clone carrying this T cell receptor (beta chain). This sample is drawn from a study of T cells in localized non-small cell lung cancer. CDR3 length: 13 amino acids. The junction had 6 bases not matched to a gene; V was cut back by 6 bases and J by 5 bases. Germline values: CDR1 MNHEY, CDR2 SVGAGI. Sequencing used immunoSEQ multiplex PCR; TCRdb keeps in-frame clones, though not all of them. The repertoire holds about 70,000 clones, with about 81% as singletons. The input for sequencing was peripheral blood, taken before any cancer treatment. The TCR sequence derives from a female donor older than 55 with stage I lung adenocarcinoma. The chain recombines TRBV6-5 with TRBJ1-2, with 7 positions matching TRBD1. The DNA of the CDR3 is TGTGCCAGCAGCTTGGGACAGCTATATGGCTACACCTTC. The encoded protein is CASSLGQLYGYTF.